These 15 T cell receptor beta chains share one sample of origin, sequenced in a study of blood T cells in healthy people across ages. A second roughly 7 to 11 cycle PCR used barcoded and J-beta primers. TCRdb ran MiXCR on the 5' RACE reads and lists one entry per CDR3 protein. The table records over 550,000 distinct CDR3 sequences, approximately 30% of them present only once. The sequencing sample was made of blood. The origin of the receptors is a woman aged 80 or over in good health.

A remark on this clonotype: With a much larger clone just one base away, this may be a read error. J is TRBJ2-3 and V is TRBV20-1; TRBD2 agrees at 10 bases. Trimming at V came to 2 bases and at J to 2 bases, leaving 19 bases not matched to a gene. The CDR3 totals 20 residues. Germline assignment: CDR1 DFQATT and CDR2 SNEGSKA (reference sequence). CDR3 protein: CSARQTGTSEGVSLTDTQYF. CDR3 coding DNA: TGCAGTGCTAGACAAACCGGGACTAGCGAGGGGGTCTCCCTCACAGATACGCAGTATTTT.

This rearrangement joins TRBV28 to TRBJ1-1; unclear D gene. The CDR3 spans 11 residues. Per the germline V gene, CDR1 is MDHEN and CDR2 is SYDVKM. V was clipped by 8 bases and J by 4 bases, with 8 bases between them. The CDR3 DNA reads TGTGCCAGCCAGTCGACCACTGAAGCTTTCTTT. Translated, it gives CASQSTTEAFF.

This clonotype was counted at least ten times. The genes are TRBV7-3 and TRBJ2-7; 10 bases match TRBD2. After removal of 3 bases from V and 4 bases from J, the junction contained 6 bases not matched to a gene. The CDR3 consists of 15 residues. The germline gives CDR1 SGHTA, CDR2 FQGTGA. The CDR3 reads CASSLGPSGGYEQYF. CDR3 coding DNA: TGTGCCAGCAGCTTGGGACCTAGCGGGGGTTACGAGCAGTACTTC. The full variable domain, its missing parts supplied by reference TRBV7-3 and TRBJ2-7, is GAGVSQTPSNKVTEKGKYVELRCDPISGHTALYWYRQSLGQGPEFLIYFQGTGAADDSGLPNDRFFAVRPEGSVSTLKIQRTERGDSAVYLCASSLGPSGGYEQYFGPGTRLTVT.

At least ten counts were recorded for this clonotype. The genes are TRBV5-4 and TRBJ2-5; perhaps D is TRBD1 or TRBD2 (5 bases each). The length of the CDR3 is 15 residues. Germline lookup yields CDR1 SGHNT and CDR2 YYREEE (reference sequence). V was cut by 0 bases and J by 9 bases, with 18 bases left in between. CDR3 residues: CASSLAGIAQEAQYF. CDR3 coding DNA: TGTGCCAGCAGCTTGGCGGGAATAGCACAGGAGGCCCAGTACTTC.

This clonotype occurred many times. The chain has TRBV7-9 and TRBJ2-7; 8 bases fit TRBD1. Germline V CDR1 and CDR2: SEHNR, FQNEAQ (reference sequence). This CDR3 is 13 amino acids long. V lost 3 bases to trimming and J lost 5 bases; unmatched junction nucleotides: 3. The CDR3 sequence: CASSLPGGHEQYF. The CDR3 nucleotides read TGTGCCAGCAGCTTGCCAGGGGGCCACGAGCAGTACTTC.

This clonotype came up once. Germline and junction disagree at one end, which may indicate a read error. The chain employs TRBV10-3 and TRBJ1-4; 9 bases map to TRBD1. This CDR3 has 14 residues. In germline, CDR1 is ENHRY, CDR2 SYGVKD. CDR3 protein: CAISQTGGNEKRFF. The CDR3 region has the DNA TGTGCCATCAGCCAGACAGGGGGGAATGAAAAACGGTTTTTT.

J is TRBJ2-3 and V is TRBV27; 8 bases fit TRBD2. CDR1 is MNHEY and CDR2 is SMNVEV in the germline V gene (reference sequence). V trimming: 6 bases; J trimming: 10 bases; junction bases outside the gene matches: 12. The CDR3 contains 14 residues. Written as DNA, the CDR3 is TGTGCCAGCAGCCTCGGGGGGGCCCCCGATGCGCAGTATTTT. This encodes CASSLGGAPDAQYF.

The chain uses TRBV7-9 and TRBJ1-2; D unclear. V gave up 0 bases and J gave up 5 bases, with 13 bases separating them. Germline V gene data show CDR1 as SEHNR and CDR2 as FQNEAQ (reference sequence). The CDR3 is 15 amino acids. In DNA, the CDR3 is TGTGCCAGCAGCTTAGCGGTCCAGTCGGGGTATGGCTACACCTTC. Residues: CASSLAVQSGYGYTF. Full variable domain (missing parts from reference TRBV7-9 and TRBJ1-2): DTGVSQNPRHKITKRGQNVTFRCDPISEHNRLYWYRQTLGQGPEFLTYFQNEAQLEKSRLLSDRFSAERPKGSFSTLEIQRTEQGDSAMYLCASSLAVQSGYGYTFGSGTRLTVV.

Ten or more counts support this clonotype. V and J are TRBV7-2 and TRBJ2-7, with D perhaps TRBD2 (5 bases). Looked up from germline, CDR1 is SGHTA and CDR2 is FQGNSA. V was clipped by 5 bases and J by 4 bases, with 9 bases between them. This CDR3 is built from 12 residues. CDR3 protein: CASSLTRYEQYF. The CDR3 bases are TGTGCCAGCAGCCTCACTAGATACGAGCAGTACTTC.

This clonotype has just a few counts. V is TRBV20-1 and J is TRBJ2-1, with 10 bases fitting TRBD2. The J call could be wrong; TRBJ2-7 is a better fit for the DNA end. The germline CDR1 and CDR2 sequences are DFQATT and SNEGSKA (reference sequence). This CDR3 region has 16 residues. CDR3: CSATKPLAGAYNEQYF. The CDR3, as DNA: TGCAGTGCTACTAAGCCCCTAGCGGGAGCCTACAATGAGCAGTACTTC.

As concerns this clonotype: A much bigger clone sits one base away, suggesting this may be a read error. V is TRBV5-1 and J is TRBJ1-2, with D possibly TRBD1 on 6 matching bases. Germline loops: CDR1 SGHRS, CDR2 YFSETQ. V was shortened by 1 base and J by 2 bases, with 12 bases between the two germline ends. The CDR3 runs 15 residues. The CDR3 sequence is CASSLPGAPNYGYTF. As DNA, the CDR3 is TGCGCCAGCAGCTTGCCAGGGGCGCCGAACTATGGCTACACCTTC.

This rearrangement joins TRBV28 to TRBJ1-5, with D possibly being TRBD1 (6 bases). V lost 7 bases, J lost 2 bases, and 18 bases lay in between. Germline values: CDR1 MDHEN, CDR2 SYDVKM. CDR3 size: 16 residues. The CDR3 loop reads CASKKTGRGGNQPQHF. CDR3 sequence (DNA): TGTGCCAGCAAGAAGACGGGCAGGGGAGGCAATCAGCCCCAGCATTTT.

This sequence joins TRBV3-1 and TRBJ1-1; 8 bases fit TRBD1. The CDR3 length is 13 residues. V lost 5 bases to trimming and J lost 8 bases; unmatched junction nucleotides: 7. Germline CDR1 is LGHDT and CDR2 is YNNKEL (reference sequence). CDR3 sequence: CASSSGTGPEAFF. The CDR3 nucleotides read TGTGCCAGCAGCTCTGGGACAGGTCCCGAAGCTTTCTTT.

This clonotype was counted many times. The chain is built from TRBV21-1 and TRBJ1-1; the table gives TRBD1 as D, unverified against the DNA. TRBV21-1 corresponds to a pseudogene. This CDR3 spans 16 amino acids. In DNA form, the CDR3 reads TGTGCCAGATGGGGTCAGGGGGGCGGTATCTACACTGAAGCTTTCTTT. Amino acids: CARWGQGGGIYTEAFF.

This clonotype was counted ten times or more. This chain connects TRBV3-1 to TRBJ2-1; D not certain. V shed 4 bases and J shed 4 bases, with 8 bases lying between them. Germline CDR1 reads LGHDT; CDR2 reads YNNKEL (reference sequence). The CDR3 totals 13 residues. CDR3: CASSRSGYNEQFF. The CDR3 DNA reads as TGTGCCAGCAGCCGATCCGGTTACAATGAGCAGTTCTTC.